This T cell receptor (beta chain) derives from a study of radiotherapy plus CTLA-4 blockade in lung cancer (dated 2018 in TCRdb). For the wider study: Among the enrolled patients, under 20% had an objective response, and about 31% reached disease control.

On this clone: It lacks a known antigen. Base qualities are not provided; no much larger clone lies one nucleotide away.

What the research found in general, with its limitations: After treatment with radiotherapy and ipilimumab, TCR clones that originated in tumors expanded in peripheral blood. The strongest predictors of response, as reported, were early dynamic changes in blood T cell clones along with a rise in serum interferon-beta after radiation.

At the junction V is shortened by 5 bases and J by 8 bases; bases outside the gene matches: 5. From the germline V gene, CDR1 is SGDLS and CDR2 is YYNGEE. Taken from cysteine to phenylalanine, the CDR3 has 12 residues. The entry retains the CDR3 DNA only, 36 bases that are in frame from base 1. Receptor amplification or capture employed the immunoSEQ multiplex PCR assay. TCRdb took this table from immuneACCESS and kept in-frame rearrangements with V and J called. Such tables lack part of the clones; where checked against another copy, unresolved V genes explain under half of the gap, and the rest is unexplained. Counted in this sample were under 110,000 clones; under 90% of them appeared once. The ten biggest clones cover around 2% of the sample. The study evaluated CTLA-4 blockade (ipilimumab) given together with focal radiation therapy in patients who had chemo-refractory metastatic non-small-cell lung cancer.

The clonotype comes from a human donor with non-small cell lung cancer that progressed on radiotherapy plus ipilimumab. Some clones in this sample may be carry-over from other donors' samples. Source: peripheral blood, taken from a patient treated with radiotherapy plus ipilimumab. The chain was built from TRBV9 and TRBJ1-2; TRBD1 lines up with 8 middle nucleotides. The encoded CDR3 is CASRRTGFGYTF. The DNA is as follows: TGTGCCAGCAGGCGGACAGGGTTCGGCTACACCTTC.